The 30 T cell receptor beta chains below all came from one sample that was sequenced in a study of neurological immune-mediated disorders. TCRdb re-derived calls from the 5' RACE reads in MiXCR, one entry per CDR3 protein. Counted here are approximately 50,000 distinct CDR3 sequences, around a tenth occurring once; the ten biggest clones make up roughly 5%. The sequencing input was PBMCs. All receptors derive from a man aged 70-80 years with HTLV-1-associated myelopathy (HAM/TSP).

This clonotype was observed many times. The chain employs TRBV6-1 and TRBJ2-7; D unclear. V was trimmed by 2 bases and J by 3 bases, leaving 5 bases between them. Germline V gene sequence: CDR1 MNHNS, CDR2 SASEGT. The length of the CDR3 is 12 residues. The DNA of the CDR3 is TGTGCCAGCAGTGAATTTAACTACGAGCAGTACTTC. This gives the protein CASSEFNYEQYF.

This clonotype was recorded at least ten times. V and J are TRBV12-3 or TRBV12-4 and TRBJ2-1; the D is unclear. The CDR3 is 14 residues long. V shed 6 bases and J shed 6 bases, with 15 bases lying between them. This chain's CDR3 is CASSQLHALNEQFF. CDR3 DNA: TGTGCCAGCAGCCAACTCCATGCCCTCAATGAGCAGTTCTTC.

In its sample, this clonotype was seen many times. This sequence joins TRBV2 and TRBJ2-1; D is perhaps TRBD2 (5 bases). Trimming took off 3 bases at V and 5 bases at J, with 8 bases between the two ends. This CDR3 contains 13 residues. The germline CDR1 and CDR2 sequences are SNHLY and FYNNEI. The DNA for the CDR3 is TGTGCCAGCAGTGACCCAGCGGACAATGAGCAGTTCTTC. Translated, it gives CASSDPADNEQFF.

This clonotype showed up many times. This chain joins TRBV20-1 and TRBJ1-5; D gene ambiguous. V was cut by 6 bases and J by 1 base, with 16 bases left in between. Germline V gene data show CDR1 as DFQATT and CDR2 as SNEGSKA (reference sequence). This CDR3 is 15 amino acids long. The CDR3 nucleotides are TGCAGTGCCGTTAGACCCGGGAGAAGCAATCAGCCCCAGCATTTT. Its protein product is CSAVRPGRSNQPQHF.

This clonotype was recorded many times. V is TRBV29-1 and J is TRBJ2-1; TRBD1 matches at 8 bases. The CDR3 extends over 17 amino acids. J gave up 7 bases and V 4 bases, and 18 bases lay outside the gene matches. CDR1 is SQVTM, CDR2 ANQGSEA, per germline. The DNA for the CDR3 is TGCAGCGTTGTAGCACGGACGACAGGGGTGAAACAGAATGAGCAGTTCTTC. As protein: CSVVARTTGVKQNEQFF.

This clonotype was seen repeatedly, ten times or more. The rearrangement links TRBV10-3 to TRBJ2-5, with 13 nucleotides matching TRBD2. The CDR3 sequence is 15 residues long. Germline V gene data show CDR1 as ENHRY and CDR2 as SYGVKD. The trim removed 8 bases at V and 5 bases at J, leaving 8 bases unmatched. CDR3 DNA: TGTGCCATCGGTTGGACTAGCGGGAGCGGGGAGACCCAGTACTTC. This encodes CAIGWTSGSGETQYF.

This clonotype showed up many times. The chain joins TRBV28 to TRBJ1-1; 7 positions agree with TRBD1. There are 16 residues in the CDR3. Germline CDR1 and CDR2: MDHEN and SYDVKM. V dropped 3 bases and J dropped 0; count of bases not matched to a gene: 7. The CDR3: CASSFSTGPLNTEAFF. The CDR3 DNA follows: TGTGCCAGCAGTTTTTCGACAGGGCCTCTGAACACTGAAGCTTTCTTT.

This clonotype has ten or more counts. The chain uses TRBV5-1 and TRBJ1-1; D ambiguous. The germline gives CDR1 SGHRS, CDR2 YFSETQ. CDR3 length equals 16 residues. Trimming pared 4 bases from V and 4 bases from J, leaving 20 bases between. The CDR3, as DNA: TGCGCCAGCAGCCTTGGGGTAGGGTTTTCGGGCACTGAAGCTTTCTTT. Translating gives CASSLGVGFSGTEAFF.

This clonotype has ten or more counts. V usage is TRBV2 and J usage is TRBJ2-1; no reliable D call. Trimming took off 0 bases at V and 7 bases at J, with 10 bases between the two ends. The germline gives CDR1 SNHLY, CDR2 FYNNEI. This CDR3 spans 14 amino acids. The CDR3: CASSEALWGNEQFF. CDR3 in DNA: TGTGCCAGCAGTGAAGCGCTTTGGGGAAATGAGCAGTTCTTC.

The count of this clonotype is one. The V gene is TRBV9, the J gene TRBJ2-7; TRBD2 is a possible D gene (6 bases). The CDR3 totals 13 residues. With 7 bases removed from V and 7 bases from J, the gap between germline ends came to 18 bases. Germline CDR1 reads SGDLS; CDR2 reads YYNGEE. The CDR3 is CASGEREPWEQYF. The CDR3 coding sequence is TGTGCCAGCGGTGAACGGGAGCCTTGGGAGCAGTACTTC.

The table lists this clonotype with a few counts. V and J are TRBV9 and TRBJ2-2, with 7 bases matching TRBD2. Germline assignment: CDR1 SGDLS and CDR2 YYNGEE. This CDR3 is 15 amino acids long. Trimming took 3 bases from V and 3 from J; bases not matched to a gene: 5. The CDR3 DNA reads TGTGCCAGCAGCGGAAGCGGGATTGACACCGGGGAGCTGTTTTTT. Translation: CASSGSGIDTGELFF.

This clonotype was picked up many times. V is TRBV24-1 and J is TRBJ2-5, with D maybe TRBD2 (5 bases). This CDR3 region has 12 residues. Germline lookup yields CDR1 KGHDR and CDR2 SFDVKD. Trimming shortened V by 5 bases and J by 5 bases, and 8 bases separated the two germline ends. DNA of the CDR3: TGTGCCACCAGTGTTGGGGAGGAGACCCAGTACTTC. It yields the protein CATSVGEETQYF.

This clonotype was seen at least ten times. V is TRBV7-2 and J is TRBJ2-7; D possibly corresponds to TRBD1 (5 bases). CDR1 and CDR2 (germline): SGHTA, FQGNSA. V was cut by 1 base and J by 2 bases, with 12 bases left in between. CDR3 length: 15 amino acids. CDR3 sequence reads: CASSLVGDRAYEQYF. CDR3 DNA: TGTGCCAGCAGCTTAGTTGGTGACAGAGCCTACGAGCAGTACTTC.

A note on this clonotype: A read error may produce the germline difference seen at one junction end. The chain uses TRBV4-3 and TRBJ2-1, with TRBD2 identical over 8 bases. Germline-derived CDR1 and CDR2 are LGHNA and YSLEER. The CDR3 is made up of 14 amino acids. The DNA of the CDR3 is TGCGCCAGCAGCCAAGATACGGGAGGGCCCACGCGCGCGTTC. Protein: CASSQDTGGPTRAF.

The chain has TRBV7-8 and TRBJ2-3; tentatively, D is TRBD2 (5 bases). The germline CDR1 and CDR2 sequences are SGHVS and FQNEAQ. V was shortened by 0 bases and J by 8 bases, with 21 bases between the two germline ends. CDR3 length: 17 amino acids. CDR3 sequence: CASSLAASAEYTTTQYF. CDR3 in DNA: TGTGCCAGCAGCTTAGCCGCTTCAGCGGAATACACAACTACGCAGTATTTT.

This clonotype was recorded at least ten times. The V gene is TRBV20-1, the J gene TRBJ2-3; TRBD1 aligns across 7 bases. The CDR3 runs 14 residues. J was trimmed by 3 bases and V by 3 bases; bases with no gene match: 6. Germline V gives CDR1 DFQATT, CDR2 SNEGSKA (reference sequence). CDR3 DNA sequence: TGCAGTGCTAGGTTAGGGGGCCGTACAGATACGCAGTATTTT. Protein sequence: CSARLGGRTDTQYF.

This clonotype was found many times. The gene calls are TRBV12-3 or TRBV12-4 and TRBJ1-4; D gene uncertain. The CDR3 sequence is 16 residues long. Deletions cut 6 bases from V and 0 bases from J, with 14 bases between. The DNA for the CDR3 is TGTGCCAGCAGCCTAGCCACGACTGCAACTAATGAAAAACTGTTTTTT. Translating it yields CASSLATTATNEKLFF.

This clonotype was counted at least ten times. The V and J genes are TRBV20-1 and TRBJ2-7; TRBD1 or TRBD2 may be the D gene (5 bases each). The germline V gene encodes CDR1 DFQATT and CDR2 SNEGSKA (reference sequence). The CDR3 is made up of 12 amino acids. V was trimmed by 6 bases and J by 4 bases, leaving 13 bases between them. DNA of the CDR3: TGCAGTGCCTTCGGGGACCTGTACGAGCAGTACTTC. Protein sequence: CSAFGDLYEQYF.

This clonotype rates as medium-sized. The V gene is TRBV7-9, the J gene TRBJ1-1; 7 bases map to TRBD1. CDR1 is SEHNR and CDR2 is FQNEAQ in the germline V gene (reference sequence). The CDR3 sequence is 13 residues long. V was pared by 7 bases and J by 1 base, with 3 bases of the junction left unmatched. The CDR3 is CASTGQANTEAFF. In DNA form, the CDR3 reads TGTGCCAGCACAGGACAGGCGAACACTGAAGCTTTCTTT.

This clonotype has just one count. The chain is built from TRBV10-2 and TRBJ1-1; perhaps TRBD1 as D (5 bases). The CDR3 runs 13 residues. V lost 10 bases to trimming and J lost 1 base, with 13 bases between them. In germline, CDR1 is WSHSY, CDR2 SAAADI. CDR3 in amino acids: CANTQGRNTEAFF. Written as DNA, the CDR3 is TGCGCCAACACGCAGGGACGGAACACTGAAGCTTTCTTT.

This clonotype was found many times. CDR3 coding DNA: TGTGCCAGCAGTTCAGGGAATCAGCCCCAGCATTTT. This codes for CASSSGNQPQHF. The gene calls are TRBV6-6 and TRBJ1-5; D may be TRBD1 (5 bases). The germline V gene has CDR1 MNHNY and CDR2 SVGAGI (reference sequence). The CDR3 extends over 12 amino acids. Trimming took 4 bases from V and 4 from J, leaving 5 bases between them.

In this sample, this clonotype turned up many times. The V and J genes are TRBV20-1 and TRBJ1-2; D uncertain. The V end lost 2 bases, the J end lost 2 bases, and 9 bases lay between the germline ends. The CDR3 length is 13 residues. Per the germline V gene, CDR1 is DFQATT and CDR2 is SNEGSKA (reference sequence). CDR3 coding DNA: TGCAGTGCTAGACAGTCCACCAACTATGGCTACACCTTC. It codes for CSARQSTNYGYTF.

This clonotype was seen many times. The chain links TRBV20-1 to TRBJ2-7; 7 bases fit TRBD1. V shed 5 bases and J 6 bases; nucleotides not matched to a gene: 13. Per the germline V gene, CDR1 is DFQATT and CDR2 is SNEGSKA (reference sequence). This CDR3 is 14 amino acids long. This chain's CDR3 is CSALRGRLLGEQYF. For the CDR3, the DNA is TGCAGTGCTTTAAGGGGGCGGCTTCTAGGCGAGCAGTACTTC.

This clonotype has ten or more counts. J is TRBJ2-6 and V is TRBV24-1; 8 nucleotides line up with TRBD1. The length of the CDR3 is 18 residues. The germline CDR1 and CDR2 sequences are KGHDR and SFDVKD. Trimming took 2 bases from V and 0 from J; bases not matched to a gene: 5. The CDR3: CATSDSWTGTSGANVLTF. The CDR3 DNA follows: TGTGCCACCAGTGATTCTTGGACAGGGACCTCTGGGGCCAACGTCCTGACTTTC.

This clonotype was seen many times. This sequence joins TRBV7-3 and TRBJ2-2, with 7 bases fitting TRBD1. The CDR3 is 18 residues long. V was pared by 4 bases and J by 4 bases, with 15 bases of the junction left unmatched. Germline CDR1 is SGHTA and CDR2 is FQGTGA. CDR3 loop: CASSYKTRDRSRTGELFF. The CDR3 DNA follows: TGTGCCAGCAGCTATAAGACCCGGGACAGAAGTCGCACCGGGGAGCTGTTTTTT.

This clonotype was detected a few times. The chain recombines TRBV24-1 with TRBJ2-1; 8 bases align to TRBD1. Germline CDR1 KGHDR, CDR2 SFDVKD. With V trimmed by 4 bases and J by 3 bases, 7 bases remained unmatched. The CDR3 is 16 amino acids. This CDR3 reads CATSDPGGSLYNEQFF. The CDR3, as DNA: TGTGCCACCAGTGACCCAGGGGGCTCCCTCTACAATGAGCAGTTCTTC.

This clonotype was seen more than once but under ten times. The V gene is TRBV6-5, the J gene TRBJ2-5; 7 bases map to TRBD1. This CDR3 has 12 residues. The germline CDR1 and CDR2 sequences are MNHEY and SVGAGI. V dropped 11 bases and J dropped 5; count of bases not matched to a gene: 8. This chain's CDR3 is CASRGGRETQYF. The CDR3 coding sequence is TGTGCCTCCCGAGGGGGCAGGGAGACCCAGTACTTC.

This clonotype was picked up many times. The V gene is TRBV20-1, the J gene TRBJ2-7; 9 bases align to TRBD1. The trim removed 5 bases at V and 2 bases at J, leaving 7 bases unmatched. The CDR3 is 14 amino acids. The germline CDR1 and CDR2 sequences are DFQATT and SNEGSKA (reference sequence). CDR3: CSASGQGFTYEQYF. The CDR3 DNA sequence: TGCAGTGCTTCCGGACAGGGGTTCACCTACGAGCAGTACTTC.

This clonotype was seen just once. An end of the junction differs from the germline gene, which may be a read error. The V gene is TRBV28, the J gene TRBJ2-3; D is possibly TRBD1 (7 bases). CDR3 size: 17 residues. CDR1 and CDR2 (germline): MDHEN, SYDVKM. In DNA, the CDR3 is TGTTCCAGCAGTTTAGGAGGGGGCTTCGAGGCGGGAGATACGCAGTATTTT. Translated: CSSSLGGGFEAGDTQYF.

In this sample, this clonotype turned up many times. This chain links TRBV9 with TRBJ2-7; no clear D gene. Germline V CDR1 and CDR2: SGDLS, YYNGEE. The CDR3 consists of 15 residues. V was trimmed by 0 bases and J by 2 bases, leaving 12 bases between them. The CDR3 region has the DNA TGTGCCAGCAGCGTAGGAGTCGACCGAACCTACGAGCAGTACTTC. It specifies CASSVGVDRTYEQYF.